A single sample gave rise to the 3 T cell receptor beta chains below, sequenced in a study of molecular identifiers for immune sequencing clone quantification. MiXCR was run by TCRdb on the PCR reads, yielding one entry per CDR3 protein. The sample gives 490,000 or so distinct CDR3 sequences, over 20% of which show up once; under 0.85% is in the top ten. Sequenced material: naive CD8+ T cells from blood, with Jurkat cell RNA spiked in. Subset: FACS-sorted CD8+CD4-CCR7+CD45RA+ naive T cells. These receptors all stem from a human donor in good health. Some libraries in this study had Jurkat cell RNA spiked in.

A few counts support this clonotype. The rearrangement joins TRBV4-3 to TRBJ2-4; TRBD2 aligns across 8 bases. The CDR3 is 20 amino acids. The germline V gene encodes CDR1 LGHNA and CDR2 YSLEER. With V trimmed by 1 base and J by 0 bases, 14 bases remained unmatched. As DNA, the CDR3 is TGCGCCAGCAGCCAAGTAGACCGGGGGGGCCTCGGGGTAGCCAAAAACATTCAGTACTTC. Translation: CASSQVDRGGLGVAKNIQYF.

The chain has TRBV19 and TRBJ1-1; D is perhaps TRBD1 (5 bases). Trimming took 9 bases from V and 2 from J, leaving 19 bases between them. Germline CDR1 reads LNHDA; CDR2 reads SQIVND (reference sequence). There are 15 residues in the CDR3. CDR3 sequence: CASPGGVDLNTEAFF. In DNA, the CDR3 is TGTGCCAGCCCGGGGGGGGTTGATCTTAACACTGAAGCTTTCTTT.

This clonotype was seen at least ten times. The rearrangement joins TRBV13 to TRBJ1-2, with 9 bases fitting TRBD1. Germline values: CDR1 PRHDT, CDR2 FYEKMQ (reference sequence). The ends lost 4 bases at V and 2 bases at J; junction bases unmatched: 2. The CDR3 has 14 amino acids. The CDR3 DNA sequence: TGTGCCAGCAGCTCCGGACAGGGGAACTATGGCTACACCTTC. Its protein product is CASSSGQGNYGYTF.